One and the same sample provided the 10 T cell receptor beta chains below, sequenced in a study of T cell responses to AZD1222 COVID-19 vaccine. Sequencing was performed with immunoSEQ multiplex PCR; in TCRdb, only in-frame clones are kept and a portion is missing. Of approximately 150,000 clones listed, under 95% are singletons. The sequences come from peripheral blood, collected on day 0 of AZD1222 vaccination. Every receptor here comes from an adult in good health.

The V gene is TRBV28, the J gene TRBJ1-4, with 8 bases lining up with TRBD1. CDR1 MDHEN and CDR2 SYDVKM come from the germline V gene. J gave up 6 bases and V 6 bases, and 9 bases lay outside the gene matches. This CDR3 is built from 15 residues. The CDR3 reads CASRPLGQADEKLFF. The DNA of the CDR3 is TGTGCCAGCAGACCCCTGGGACAGGCGGATGAAAAACTGTTTTTT.

The chain uses TRBV11-2 and TRBJ2-7, with 8 bases matching TRBD1. This CDR3 has 17 amino acids. The germline V gene encodes CDR1 SGHAT and CDR2 FQNNGV. Trimming cost V 4 bases and J 2 bases; bases outside gene matches: 13. CDR3 nucleotide sequence: TGTGCCAGCAGCTCGTCCCCAGGGGGCTTTCTAGCCTACGAGCAGTACTTC. Encoded protein: CASSSSPGGFLAYEQYF. Full variable domain (rest looked up from reference TRBV11-2 and TRBJ2-7): EAGVAQSPRYKIIEKRQSVAFWCNPISGHATLYWYQQILGQGPKLLIQFQNNGVVDDSQLPKDRFSAERLKGVDSTLKIQPAKLEDSAVYLCASSSSPGGFLAYEQYFGPGTRLTVT.

The chain carries TRBV2 and TRBJ2-1; D may be TRBD1 or TRBD2 (5 bases each). This CDR3 contains 15 residues. The ends were cut back, 5 bases at V and 2 bases at J, with 13 bases in the middle. Germline V CDR1 and CDR2: SNHLY, FYNNEI. The CDR3 sequence: CASSRDVGTYNEQFF. CDR3 in DNA: TGTGCCAGCAGTAGGGACGTAGGCACCTACAATGAGCAGTTCTTC.

The chain carries TRBV7-2 and TRBJ2-3; 7 nucleotides match TRBD1. The CDR3 has 17 amino acids. CDR1 is SGHTA and CDR2 is FQGNSA in the germline V gene. V dropped 1 base and J dropped 3; count of bases not matched to a gene: 10. CDR3 nucleotides: TGTGCCAGCAGCTTAGTCAAGGGGGCGGGTATAACAGATACGCAGTATTTT. The encoded protein is CASSLVKGAGITDTQYF.

The chain links TRBV7-2 to TRBJ2-2; possible D gene TRBD1, 7 bases. The CDR3 is 14 amino acids. V was trimmed by 6 bases and J by 6 bases, leaving 14 bases between them. CDR1 SGHTA and CDR2 FQGNSA come from the germline V gene. CDR3 coding DNA: TGTGCCAGCAGTCCCCAGGGGGGTCCCGGGGAGCTGTTTTTT. Its translation is CASSPQGGPGELFF.

The V gene is TRBV7-2, the J gene TRBJ1-6, with unresolved D. Germline CDR1 and CDR2: SGHTA and FQGNSA. Trimming took 1 base from V and 3 from J, leaving 7 bases between them. The CDR3 covers 15 residues. The CDR3 spells CASSLGTGYNSPLHF. In nucleotides, the CDR3 is TGTGCCAGCAGCTTAGGGACGGGCTATAATTCACCCCTCCACTTT.

This sequence joins TRBV10-2 and TRBJ1-6; D is uncertain. V was clipped by 8 bases and J by 3 bases, with 11 bases between them. The germline V gene encodes CDR1 WSHSY and CDR2 SAAADI. CDR3 size: 14 residues. The CDR3 here is CASGLLDYNSPLHF. CDR3 DNA sequence: TGCGCCAGCGGTTTACTGGACTATAATTCACCCCTCCACTTT.

This chain connects TRBV7-9 to TRBJ2-1, with D perhaps being TRBD1 or TRBD2 (5 bases each). V dropped 5 bases and J dropped 6 bases, with 14 bases sitting between them. This CDR3 region has 14 residues. Germline-derived CDR1 and CDR2 are SEHNR and FQNEAQ (reference sequence). CDR3 sequence: CASSLASGTNEQFF. CDR3 nucleotides: TGTGCCAGCAGCCTTGCCTCCGGGACCAATGAGCAGTTCTTC.

The chain couples TRBV2 to TRBJ2-1; 9 nucleotides align to TRBD1. V shed 7 bases and J 5 bases; nucleotides not matched to a gene: 12. The CDR3 length is 16 residues. Germline V gene data show CDR1 as SNHLY and CDR2 as FYNNEI. The CDR3 is CASILNRGHFDNEQFF. CDR3 bases: TGTGCCAGCATACTAAACAGGGGGCATTTCGACAATGAGCAGTTCTTC.

The genes are TRBV6-2 or TRBV6-3 and TRBJ2-3; perhaps TRBD1 as D (6 bases). V lost 5 bases and J lost 0, with 12 bases in between. The germline gives CDR1 MNHEY, CDR2 SVGEGT. The CDR3 spans 15 residues. The CDR3 bases are TGTGCCAGCAGTACCTCAGGGGTTAGCACAGATACGCAGTATTTT. This gives the protein CASSTSGVSTDTQYF.